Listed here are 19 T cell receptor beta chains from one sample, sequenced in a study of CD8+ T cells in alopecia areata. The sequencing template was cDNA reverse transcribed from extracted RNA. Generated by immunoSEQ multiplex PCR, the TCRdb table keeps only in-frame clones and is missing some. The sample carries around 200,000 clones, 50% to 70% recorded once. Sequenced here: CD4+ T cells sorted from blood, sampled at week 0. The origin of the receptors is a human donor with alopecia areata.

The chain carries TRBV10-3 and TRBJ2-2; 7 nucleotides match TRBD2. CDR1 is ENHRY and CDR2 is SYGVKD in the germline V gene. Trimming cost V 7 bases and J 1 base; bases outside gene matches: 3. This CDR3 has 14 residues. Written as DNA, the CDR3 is TGTGCCATCAACGAGCGGGGGAACACCGGGGAGCTGTTTTTT. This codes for CAINERGNTGELFF.

The CDR3, as DNA: TGTGCCAGCAGCTTGGATTTGGGTAGCACAGATACGCAGTATTTT. This codes for CASSLDLGSTDTQYF. The chain carries TRBV5-6 and TRBJ2-3; D is undetermined. Trimming removed 0 bases at V and 0 bases at J, with 8 bases between. The CDR3 length is 15 residues. From germline, CDR1 is SGHDT and CDR2 YYEEEE. Full variable domain (remainder filled in from reference TRBV5-6 and TRBJ2-3): DAGVTQSPTHLIKTRGQQVTLRCSPKSGHDTVSWYQQALGQGPQFIFQYYEEEERQRGNFPDRFSGHQFPNYSSELNVNALLLGDSALYLCASSLDLGSTDTQYFGPGTRLTVL.

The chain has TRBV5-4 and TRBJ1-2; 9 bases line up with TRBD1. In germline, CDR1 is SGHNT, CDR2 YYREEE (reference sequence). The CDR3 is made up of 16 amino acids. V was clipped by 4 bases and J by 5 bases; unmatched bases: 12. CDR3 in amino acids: CASSDVPTGGRYGYTF. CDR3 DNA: TGTGCCAGCAGCGACGTTCCGACAGGGGGGAGGTATGGCTACACCTTC.

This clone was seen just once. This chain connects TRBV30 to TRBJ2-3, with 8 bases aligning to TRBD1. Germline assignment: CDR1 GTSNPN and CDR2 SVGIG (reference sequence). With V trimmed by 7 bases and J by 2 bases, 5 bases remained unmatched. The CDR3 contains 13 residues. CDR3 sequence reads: CAYQGAATDTQYF. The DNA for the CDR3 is TGTGCCTACCAGGGGGCGGCCACAGATACGCAGTATTTT.

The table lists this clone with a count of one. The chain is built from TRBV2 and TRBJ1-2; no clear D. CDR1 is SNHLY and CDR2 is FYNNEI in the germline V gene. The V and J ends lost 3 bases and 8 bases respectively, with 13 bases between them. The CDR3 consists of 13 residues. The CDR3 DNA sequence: TGTGCCAGCAGTGAGATCGGCTACGAGGGCTACACCTTC. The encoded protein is CASSEIGYEGYTF.

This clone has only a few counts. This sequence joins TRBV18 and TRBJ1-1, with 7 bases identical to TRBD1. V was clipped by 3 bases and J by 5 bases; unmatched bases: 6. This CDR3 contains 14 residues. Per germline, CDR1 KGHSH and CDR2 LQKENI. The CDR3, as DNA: TGTGCCAGCTCACCTTGGACAGGTGGGACTGAAGCTTTCTTT. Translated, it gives CASSPWTGGTEAFF.

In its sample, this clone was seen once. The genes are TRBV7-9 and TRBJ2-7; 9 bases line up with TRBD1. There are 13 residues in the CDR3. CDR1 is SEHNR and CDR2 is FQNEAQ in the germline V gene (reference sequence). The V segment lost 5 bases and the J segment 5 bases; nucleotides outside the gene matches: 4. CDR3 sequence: CASSPRTGDEQYF. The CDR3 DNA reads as TGTGCCAGCAGCCCACGGACAGGGGACGAGCAGTACTTC.

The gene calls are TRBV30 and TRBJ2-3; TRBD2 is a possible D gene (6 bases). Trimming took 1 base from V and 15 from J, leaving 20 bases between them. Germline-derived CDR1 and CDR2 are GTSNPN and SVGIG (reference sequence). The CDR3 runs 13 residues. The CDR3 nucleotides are TGTGCCTGGAGTGAATCGCTACCCGGGGGTAACTATTTT. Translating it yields CAWSESLPGGNYF.

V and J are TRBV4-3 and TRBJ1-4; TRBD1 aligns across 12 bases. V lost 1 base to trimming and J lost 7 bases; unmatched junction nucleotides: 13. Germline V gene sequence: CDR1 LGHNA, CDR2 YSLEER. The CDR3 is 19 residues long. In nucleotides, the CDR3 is TGCGCCAGCAGCCAAGCTATCACCCCGGGGACAGGGGGCAGTGAAAAACTGTTTTTT. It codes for CASSQAITPGTGGSEKLFF.

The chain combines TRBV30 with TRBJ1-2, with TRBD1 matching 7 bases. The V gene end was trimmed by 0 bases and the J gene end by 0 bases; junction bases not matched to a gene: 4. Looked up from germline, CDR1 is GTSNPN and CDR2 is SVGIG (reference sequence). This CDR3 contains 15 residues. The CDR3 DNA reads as TGTGCCTGGAGTGTAGGCGGGACAGCTAACTATGGCTACACCTTC. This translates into CAWSVGGTANYGYTF.

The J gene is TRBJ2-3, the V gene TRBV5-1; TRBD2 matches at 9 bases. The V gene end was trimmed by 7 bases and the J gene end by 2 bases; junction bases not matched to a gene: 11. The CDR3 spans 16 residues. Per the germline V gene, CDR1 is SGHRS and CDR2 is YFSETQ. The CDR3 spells CASALGVAGVTDTQYF. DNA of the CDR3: TGCGCCAGCGCCCTGGGGGTAGCGGGGGTCACAGATACGCAGTATTTT.

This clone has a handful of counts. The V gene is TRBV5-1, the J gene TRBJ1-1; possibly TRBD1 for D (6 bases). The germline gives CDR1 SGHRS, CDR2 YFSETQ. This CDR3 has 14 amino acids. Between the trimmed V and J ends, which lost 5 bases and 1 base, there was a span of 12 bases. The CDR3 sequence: CASREAQGNTEAFF. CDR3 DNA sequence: TGCGCCAGCAGAGAGGCACAGGGGAACACTGAAGCTTTCTTT.

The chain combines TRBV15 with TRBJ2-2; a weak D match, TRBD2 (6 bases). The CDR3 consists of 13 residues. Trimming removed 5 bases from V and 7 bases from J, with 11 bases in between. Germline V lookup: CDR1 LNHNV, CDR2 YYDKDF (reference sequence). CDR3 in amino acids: CATSFGGLGELFF. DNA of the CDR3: TGTGCCACCAGCTTTGGGGGACTCGGGGAGCTGTTTTTT.

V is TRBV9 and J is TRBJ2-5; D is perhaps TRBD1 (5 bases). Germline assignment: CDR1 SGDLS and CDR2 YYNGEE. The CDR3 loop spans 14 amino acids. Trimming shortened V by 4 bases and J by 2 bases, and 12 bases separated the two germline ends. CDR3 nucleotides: TGTGCCAGCAGCCCCACAGACAGACAAGAGACCCAGTACTTC. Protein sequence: CASSPTDRQETQYF.

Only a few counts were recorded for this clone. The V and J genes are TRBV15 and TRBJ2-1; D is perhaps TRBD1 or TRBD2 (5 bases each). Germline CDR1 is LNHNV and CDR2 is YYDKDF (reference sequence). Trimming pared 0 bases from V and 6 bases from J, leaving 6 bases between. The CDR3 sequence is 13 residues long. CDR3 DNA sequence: TGTGCCACCAGCAGAGATGGGGGCAATGAGCAGTTCTTC. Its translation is CATSRDGGNEQFF. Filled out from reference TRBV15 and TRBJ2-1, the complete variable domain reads DAMVIQNPRYQVTQFGKPVTLSCSQTLNHNVMYWYQQKSSQAPKLLFHYYDKDFNNEADTPDNFQSRRPNTSFCFLDIRSPGLGDTAMYLCATSRDGGNEQFFGPGTRLTVL.

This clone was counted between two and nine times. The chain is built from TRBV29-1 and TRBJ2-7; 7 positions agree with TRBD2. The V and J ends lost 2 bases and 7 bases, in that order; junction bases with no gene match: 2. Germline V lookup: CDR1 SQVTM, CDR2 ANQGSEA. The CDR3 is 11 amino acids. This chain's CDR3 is CSVETGREQYF. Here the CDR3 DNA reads TGCAGCGTTGAAACCGGGAGGGAGCAGTACTTC.

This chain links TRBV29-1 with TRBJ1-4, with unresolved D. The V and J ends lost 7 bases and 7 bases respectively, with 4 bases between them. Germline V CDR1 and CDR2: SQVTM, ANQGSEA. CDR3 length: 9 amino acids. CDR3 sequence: CSGGEKLFF. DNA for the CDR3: TGCAGCGGAGGTGAAAAACTGTTTTTT.

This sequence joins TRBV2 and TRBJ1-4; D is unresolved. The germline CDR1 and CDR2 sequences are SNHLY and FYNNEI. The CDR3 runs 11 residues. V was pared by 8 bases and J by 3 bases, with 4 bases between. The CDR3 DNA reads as TGTGCCAGCTTCGCTAATGAAAAACTGTTTTTT. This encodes CASFANEKLFF.

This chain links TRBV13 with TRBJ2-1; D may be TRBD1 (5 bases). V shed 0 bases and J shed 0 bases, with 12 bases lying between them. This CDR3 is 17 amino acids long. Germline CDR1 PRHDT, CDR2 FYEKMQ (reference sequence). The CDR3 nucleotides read TGTGCCAGCAGCTTAGGCGGTAGGGGAAGCTCCTACAATGAGCAGTTCTTC. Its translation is CASSLGGRGSSYNEQFF.